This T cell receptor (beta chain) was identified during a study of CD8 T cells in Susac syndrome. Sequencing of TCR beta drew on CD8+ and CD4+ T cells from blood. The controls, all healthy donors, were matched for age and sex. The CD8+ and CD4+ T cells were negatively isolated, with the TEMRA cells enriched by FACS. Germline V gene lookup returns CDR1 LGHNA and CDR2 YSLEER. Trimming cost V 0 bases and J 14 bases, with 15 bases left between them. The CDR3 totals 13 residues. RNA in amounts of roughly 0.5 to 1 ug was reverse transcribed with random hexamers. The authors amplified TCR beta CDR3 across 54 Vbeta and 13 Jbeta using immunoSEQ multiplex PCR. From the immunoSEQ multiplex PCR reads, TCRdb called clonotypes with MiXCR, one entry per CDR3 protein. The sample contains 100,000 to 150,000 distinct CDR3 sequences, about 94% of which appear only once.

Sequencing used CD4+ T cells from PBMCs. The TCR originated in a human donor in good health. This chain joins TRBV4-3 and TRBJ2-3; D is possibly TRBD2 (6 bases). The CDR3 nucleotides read TGCGCCAGCAGCCAAGATGTGGAGGGTGCGGGGTATTTT. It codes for CASSQDVEGAGYF.